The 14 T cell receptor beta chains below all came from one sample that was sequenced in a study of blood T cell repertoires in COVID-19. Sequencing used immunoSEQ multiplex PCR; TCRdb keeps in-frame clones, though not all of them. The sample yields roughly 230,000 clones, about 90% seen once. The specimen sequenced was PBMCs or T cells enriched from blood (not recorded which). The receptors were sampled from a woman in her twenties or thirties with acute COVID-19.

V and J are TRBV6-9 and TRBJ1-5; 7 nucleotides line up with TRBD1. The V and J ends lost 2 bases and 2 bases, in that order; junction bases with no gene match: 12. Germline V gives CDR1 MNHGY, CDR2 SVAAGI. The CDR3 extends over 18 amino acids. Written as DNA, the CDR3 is TGTGCCAGCAGTTATCCTCGTTACAGGGGCCCCCGCAATCAGCCCCAGCATTTT. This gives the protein CASSYPRYRGPRNQPQHF.

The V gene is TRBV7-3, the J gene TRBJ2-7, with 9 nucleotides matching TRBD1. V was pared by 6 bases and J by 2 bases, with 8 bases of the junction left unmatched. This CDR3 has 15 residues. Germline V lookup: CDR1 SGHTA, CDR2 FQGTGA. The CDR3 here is CASSEAGTGPYEQYF. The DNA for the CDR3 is TGTGCCAGCAGTGAGGCCGGGACAGGGCCCTACGAGCAGTACTTC. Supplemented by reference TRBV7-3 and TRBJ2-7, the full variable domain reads GAGVSQTPSNKVTEKGKYVELRCDPISGHTALYWYRQSLGQGPEFLIYFQGTGAADDSGLPNDRFFAVRPEGSVSTLKIQRTERGDSAVYLCASSEAGTGPYEQYFGPGTRLTVT.

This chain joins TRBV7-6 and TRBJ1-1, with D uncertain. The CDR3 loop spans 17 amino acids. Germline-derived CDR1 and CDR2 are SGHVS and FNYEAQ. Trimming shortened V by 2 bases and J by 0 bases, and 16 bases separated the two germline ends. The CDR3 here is CASSLREGSSMNTEAFF. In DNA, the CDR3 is TGTGCCAGCAGCTTACGCGAGGGATCCTCCATGAACACTGAAGCTTTCTTT.

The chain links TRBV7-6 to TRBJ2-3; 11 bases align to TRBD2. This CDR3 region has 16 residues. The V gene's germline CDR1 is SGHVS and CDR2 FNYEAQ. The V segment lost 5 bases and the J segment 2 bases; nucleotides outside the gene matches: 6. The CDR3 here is CASSPTSGGYTDTQYF. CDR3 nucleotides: TGTGCCAGCAGCCCAACTAGCGGGGGATACACAGATACGCAGTATTTT.

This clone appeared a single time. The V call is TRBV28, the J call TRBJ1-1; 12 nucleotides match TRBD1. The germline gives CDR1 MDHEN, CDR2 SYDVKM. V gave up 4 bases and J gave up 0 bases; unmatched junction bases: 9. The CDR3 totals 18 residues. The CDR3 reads CASSSPSGTGGMNTEAFF. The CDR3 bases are TGTGCCAGCAGTTCGCCCTCGGGGACAGGGGGCATGAACACTGAAGCTTTCTTT.

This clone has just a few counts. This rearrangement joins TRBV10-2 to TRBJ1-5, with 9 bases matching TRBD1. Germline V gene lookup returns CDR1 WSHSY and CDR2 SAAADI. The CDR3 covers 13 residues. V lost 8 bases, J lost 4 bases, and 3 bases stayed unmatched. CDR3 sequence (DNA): TGCGCCAGCGGACAGGGGACAAATCAGCCCCAGCATTTT. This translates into CASGQGTNQPQHF.

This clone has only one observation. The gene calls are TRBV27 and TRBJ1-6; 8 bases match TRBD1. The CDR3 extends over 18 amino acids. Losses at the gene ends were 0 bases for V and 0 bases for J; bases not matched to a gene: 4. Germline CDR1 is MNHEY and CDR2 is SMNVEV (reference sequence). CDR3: CASSLSRQGSSYNSPLHF. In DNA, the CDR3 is TGTGCCAGCAGTTTATCTAGACAGGGGAGCTCCTATAATTCACCCCTCCACTTT.

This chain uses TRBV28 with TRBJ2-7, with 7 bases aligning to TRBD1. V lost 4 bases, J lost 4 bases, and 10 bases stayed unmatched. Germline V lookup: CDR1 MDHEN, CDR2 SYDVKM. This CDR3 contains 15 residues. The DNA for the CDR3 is TGTGCCAGCAGTTCTACAGGGGCTCCGTTGTACGAGCAGTACTTC. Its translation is CASSSTGAPLYEQYF.

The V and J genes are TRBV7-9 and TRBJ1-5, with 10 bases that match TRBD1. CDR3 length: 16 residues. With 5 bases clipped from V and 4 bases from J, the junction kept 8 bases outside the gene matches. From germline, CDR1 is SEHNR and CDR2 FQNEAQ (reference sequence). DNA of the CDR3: TGTGCCAGCAGCGAAACCGGGACAGGGGCAAATCAGCCCCAGCATTTT. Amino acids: CASSETGTGANQPQHF.

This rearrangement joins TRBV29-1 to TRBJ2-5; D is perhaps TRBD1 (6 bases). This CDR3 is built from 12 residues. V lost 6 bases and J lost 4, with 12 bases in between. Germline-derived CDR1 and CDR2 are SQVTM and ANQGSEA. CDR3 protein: CSVDRSGETQYF. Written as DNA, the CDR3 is TGCAGCGTAGACAGGTCAGGAGAGACCCAGTACTTC.

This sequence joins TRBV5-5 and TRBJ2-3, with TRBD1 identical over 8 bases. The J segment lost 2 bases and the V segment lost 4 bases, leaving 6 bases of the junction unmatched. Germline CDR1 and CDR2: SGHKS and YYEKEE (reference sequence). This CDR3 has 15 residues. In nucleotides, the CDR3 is TGTGCCAGCAGCCTGGGACAGGCATCCACAGATACGCAGTATTTT. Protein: CASSLGQASTDTQYF.

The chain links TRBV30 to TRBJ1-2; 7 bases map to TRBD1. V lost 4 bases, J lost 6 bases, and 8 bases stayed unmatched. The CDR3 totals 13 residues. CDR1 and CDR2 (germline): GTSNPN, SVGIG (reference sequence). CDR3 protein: CAWTTRGWHGYTF. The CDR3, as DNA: TGTGCCTGGACTACCAGGGGGTGGCATGGCTACACCTTC.

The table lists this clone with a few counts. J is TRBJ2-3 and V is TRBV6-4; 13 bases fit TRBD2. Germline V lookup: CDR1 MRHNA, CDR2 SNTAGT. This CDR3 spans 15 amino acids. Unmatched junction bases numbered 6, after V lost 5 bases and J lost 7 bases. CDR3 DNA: TGTGCCAGCAGTCCACTAGCGGGAGGGGTATATACGCAGTATTTT. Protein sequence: CASSPLAGGVYTQYF.

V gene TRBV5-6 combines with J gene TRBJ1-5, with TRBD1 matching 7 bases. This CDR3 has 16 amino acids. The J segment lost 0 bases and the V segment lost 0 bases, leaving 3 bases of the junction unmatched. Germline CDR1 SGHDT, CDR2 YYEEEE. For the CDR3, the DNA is TGTGCCAGCAGCTTGGCGACAGGGCCTAGCAATCAGCCCCAGCATTTT. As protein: CASSLATGPSNQPQHF.